The present entry profiles one T cell receptor (beta chain) with its context. Its antigen is still unknown. This specimen belongs to a study of OX40 agonist ivuxolimab in advanced cancers. At the level of the study: In this cohort, patients received ivuxolimab, an agonistic anti-OX40 (CD134) antibody. Hepatocellular carcinoma, melanoma, renal cell or head and neck cancer affected the dose-escalation patients. The study, taken as a whole, reports: Among patients with partial responses at 0.1-3.0 mg/kg, clonal expansion was among the lowest. On average, CD8+ T cells showed a greater number of expanded clones than CD4+.

The assay was immunoSEQ multiplex PCR, and TCRdb's table has in-frame clones only and misses some. The table records tens of thousands of clones, more than 70% of them present only once. The sequence derives from an adult with an advanced solid tumor such as melanoma, head and neck, liver or kidney cancer. Sequenced material: CD4+ or CD8+ T cells sorted from blood, taken in a trial of the OX40 agonist ivuxolimab.

The CDR3 DNA reads as TGTGCCAGCAGTTCGGGGGGACTAGCGGCGCACAATGAGCAGTTCTTC. Translation gives CASSSGGLAAHNEQFF. This rearrangement joins TRBV6-5 to TRBJ2-1, with 11 bases lining up with TRBD2. Looked up from germline, CDR1 is MNHEY and CDR2 is SVGAGI. V shed 4 bases, J shed 5 bases, and the junction held 7 bases outside the gene matches. The CDR3 consists of 16 residues.